Shown below are 2 T cell receptor beta chains from a single sample sequenced in a study of regulatory T cells. Whole-study findings and limits: Hydrophobic residues at CDR3 positions 6 and 7 were enriched in conventional CD4+ T cells of CD3G-deficient patients.

Their antigens are not known. The PCR used 52 TRBV and 13 TRBJ primers. Clones were sequenced by immunoSEQ multiplex PCR, and TCRdb holds only the in-frame ones, with some missing. This table holds about 34,000 clones, approximately 93% found once. Material for sequencing was conventional CD4+ T cells sorted from blood. All receptors derive from a child aged 2 to 10 with CD3G deficiency.

The chain carries TRBV10-3 and TRBJ2-3, with no clear D. V was pared by 2 bases and J by 4 bases, with 4 bases between. The CDR3 consists of 12 residues. Germline-derived CDR1 and CDR2 are ENHRY and SYGVKD. The CDR3 sequence: CAISERADTQYF. The CDR3 DNA sequence: TGTGCCATCAGTGAGAGGGCAGATACGCAGTATTTT.

V gene TRBV28 combines with J gene TRBJ1-2; D gene unclear. V lost 5 bases, J lost 2 bases, and 6 bases lay in between. The CDR3 has 12 residues. Germline CDR1 reads MDHEN; CDR2 reads SYDVKM. DNA for the CDR3: TGTGCCAGCAGTCCGGAGAACTATGGCTACACCTTC. It specifies CASSPENYGYTF.